These 11 T cell receptor beta chains came from one sample sequenced in a study of shared clonotypes between healthy human individuals. CD45RO-negative, CCR7-positively selected cells formed the naive CD8 fraction, excluding terminally differentiated effector memory CD45RA+ cells. The method was immunoSEQ multiplex PCR; TCRdb's version includes in-frame clones alone and lacks a portion of them. The table includes millions of clones, about 95% detected once. The source material was naive CD8+ T cells sorted from blood. The receptors were sampled from a man between 18 and 35 years old in good health.

The rearrangement links TRBV7-2 to TRBJ2-1, with a possible D match to TRBD2 (5 bases). Germline V gene sequence: CDR1 SGHTA, CDR2 FQGNSA. CDR3 length: 16 residues. Trimming removed 4 bases at V and 7 bases at J, with 20 bases between. The CDR3 spells CASSSPGSAFRNEQFF. For the CDR3, the DNA is TGTGCCAGCAGCTCCCCGGGTAGCGCGTTTAGGAATGAGCAGTTCTTC. Together with reference TRBV7-2 and TRBJ2-1, the CDR3 gives the full variable domain: GAGVSQSPSNKVTEKGKDVELRCDPISGHTALYWYRQSLGQGLEFLIYFQGNSAPDKSGLPSDRFSAERTGGSVSTLTIQRTQQEDSAVYLCASSSPGSAFRNEQFFGPGTRLTVL.

V usage is TRBV14 and J usage is TRBJ2-5, with 7 bases fitting TRBD1. J gave up 1 base and V 0 bases, and 5 bases lay outside the gene matches. The V gene's germline CDR1 is SGHDN and CDR2 FVKESK. The CDR3 runs to 16 residues. CDR3 in DNA: TGTGCCAGCAGCCAAGAGTGGACAGGCTTCCAAGAGACCCAGTACTTC. This encodes CASSQEWTGFQETQYF.

V is TRBV7-9 and J is TRBJ1-2; D uncertain. Trimming cost V 1 base and J 4 bases, with 7 bases left between them. CDR1 is SEHNR and CDR2 is FQNEAQ in the germline V gene (reference sequence). The CDR3 runs to 13 residues. The DNA of the CDR3 is TGTGCCAGCAGCTTAGGGTCTCGCTATGGCTACACCTTC. Protein: CASSLGSRYGYTF.

The CDR3 region has the DNA TGTGCCAGCAGCTCGAGGACAGGGCCAAACACTGAAGCTTTCTTT. Residues: CASSSRTGPNTEAFF. The V call is TRBV7-9, the J call TRBJ1-1, with 8 positions matching TRBD1. The CDR3 extends over 15 amino acids. Germline lookup yields CDR1 SEHNR and CDR2 FQNEAQ (reference sequence). The V gene end was trimmed by 4 bases and the J gene end by 2 bases; junction bases not matched to a gene: 6.

V is TRBV19 and J is TRBJ2-1; TRBD2 matches 9 bases. Germline loops: CDR1 LNHDA, CDR2 SQIVND (reference sequence). The CDR3 sequence is 14 residues long. After removal of 5 bases from V and 5 bases from J, the junction contained 4 bases not matched to a gene. The CDR3 reads CASSGLAGNNEQFF. For the CDR3, the DNA is TGTGCCAGTAGTGGGCTAGCGGGAAACAATGAGCAGTTCTTC. The full variable domain, in which reference TRBV19 and TRBJ2-1 provide the parts outside the CDR3, is DGGITQSPKYLFRKEGQNVTLSCEQNLNHDAMYWYRQDPGQGLRLIYYSQIVNDFQKGDIAEGYSVSREKKESFPLTVTSAQKNPTAFYLCASSGLAGNNEQFFGPGTRLTVL.

The genes are TRBV9 and TRBJ2-3; TRBD1 or TRBD2 may be the D gene (5 bases each). Germline V gene sequence: CDR1 SGDLS, CDR2 YYNGEE. Trimming took 3 bases from V and 2 from J, leaving 19 bases between them. This CDR3 is 17 amino acids long. CDR3 nucleotides: TGTGCCAGCAGCGCCCCTCCGGGGCTCGGGTTCACAGATACGCAGTATTTT. The encoded protein is CASSAPPGLGFTDTQYF.

The V gene is TRBV13, the J gene TRBJ2-7, with TRBD1 matching 11 bases. Trimming cost V 5 bases and J 5 bases; bases outside gene matches: 8. The CDR3 loop spans 15 amino acids. CDR1 is PRHDT, CDR2 FYEKMQ, per germline (reference sequence). CDR3 coding DNA: TGTGCCAGCAGCCACCGGGACAGGGGGGCCCACGAGCAGTACTTC. Encoded protein: CASSHRDRGAHEQYF.

The genes are TRBV9 and TRBJ2-1; D is possibly TRBD2 (6 bases). The CDR3 length is 14 residues. V was shortened by 3 bases and J by 5 bases, with 12 bases between the two germline ends. The V gene's germline CDR1 is SGDLS and CDR2 YYNGEE. The CDR3 DNA reads as TGTGCCAGCAGCGAGAGGGGACTCCACAATGAGCAGTTCTTC. It specifies CASSERGLHNEQFF.

Only one count was recorded for this clone. V gene TRBV29-1 combines with J gene TRBJ2-3; TRBD1 agrees at 8 bases. The trim removed 7 bases at V and 1 base at J, leaving 1 base unmatched. CDR3 size: 12 residues. Germline V CDR1 and CDR2: SQVTM, ANQGSEA. CDR3 coding DNA: TGCAGCGCGGACAGGGGCACAGATACGCAGTATTTT. This encodes CSADRGTDTQYF.

The V and J genes are TRBV28 and TRBJ2-3; 8 positions match TRBD2. The CDR3 extends over 18 amino acids. Unmatched junction bases numbered 14, after V lost 2 bases and J lost 4 bases. Germline values: CDR1 MDHEN, CDR2 SYDVKM. The CDR3 sequence is CASSLGAGAGERADTQYF. CDR3 bases: TGTGCCAGCAGTTTAGGGGCGGGAGCGGGAGAGAGAGCAGATACGCAGTATTTT.

The rearrangement links TRBV4-3 to TRBJ2-1; 7 nucleotides align to TRBD2. Germline assignment: CDR1 LGHNA and CDR2 YSLEER. This CDR3 spans 15 amino acids. The V segment lost 1 base and the J segment 9 bases; nucleotides outside the gene matches: 9. CDR3 sequence reads: CASSQAGGGPGEQFF. The DNA of the CDR3 is TGCGCCAGCAGCCAAGCGGGGGGAGGGCCTGGTGAGCAGTTCTTC.